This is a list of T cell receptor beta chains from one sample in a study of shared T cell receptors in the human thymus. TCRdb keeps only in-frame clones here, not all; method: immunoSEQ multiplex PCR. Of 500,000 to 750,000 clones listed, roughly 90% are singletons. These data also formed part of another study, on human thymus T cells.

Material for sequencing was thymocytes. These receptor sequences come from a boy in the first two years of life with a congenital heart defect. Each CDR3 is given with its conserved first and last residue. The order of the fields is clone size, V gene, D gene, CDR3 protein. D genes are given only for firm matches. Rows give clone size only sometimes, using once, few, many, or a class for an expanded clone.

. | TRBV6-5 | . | CASRDRGGRGYTF
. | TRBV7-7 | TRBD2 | CASSLTSGRGQETQYF
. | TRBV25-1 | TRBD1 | CASSAPYRGGNYGYTF
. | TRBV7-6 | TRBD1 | CASSLVPRDRELDGYTF
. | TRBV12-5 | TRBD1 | CASGWRPRPRTGGTEAFF
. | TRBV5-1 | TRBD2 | CASSPPGSAGVGFYEQYF
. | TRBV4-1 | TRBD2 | CASSQDDRTSGWDNEQFF
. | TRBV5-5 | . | CASSPDKEFQPQHF
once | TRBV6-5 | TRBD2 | CASSYSERGYNEQFF
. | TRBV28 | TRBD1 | CASSFAGTAHTGELFF
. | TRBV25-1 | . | CASSERTLGGTANEQFF
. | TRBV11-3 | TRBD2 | CASTTSAEQFF
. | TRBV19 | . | CASSPGELPQETQYF
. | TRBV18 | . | CASSRRGYEQYF
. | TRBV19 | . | CASGDTYEQYF
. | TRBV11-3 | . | CASSPRLVGYEQFF
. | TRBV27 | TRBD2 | CASATSDHYEQCF
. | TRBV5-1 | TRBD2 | CASSLTSGGSGANVLTF
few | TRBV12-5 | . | CASGLVRLGDGNTIYF
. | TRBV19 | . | CASRDMEGTGYTF
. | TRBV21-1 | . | CASSKVRLAGRDTQYF
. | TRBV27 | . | CASSPRVEETQYF
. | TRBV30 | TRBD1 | CAWRLRPGQGNDIQYF
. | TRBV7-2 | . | CASSLNGRGQYF
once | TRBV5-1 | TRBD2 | CASSLAGGVRYYNEQFF
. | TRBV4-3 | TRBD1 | CASSQDGGQESPDGYTF
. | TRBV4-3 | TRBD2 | CASSQDSPSGRVGEDTQYF
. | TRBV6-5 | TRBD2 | CASRELAGASYEQYF
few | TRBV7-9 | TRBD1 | CASSLGGQTGDNYGYTF
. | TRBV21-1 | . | CASSKEGSSREQFF
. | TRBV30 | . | CAWSVPSGVAYNEQFF
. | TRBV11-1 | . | CASSLRLESSYEQYF
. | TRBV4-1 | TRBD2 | CASRTSGRAFDGEQFF
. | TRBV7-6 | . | CASSLGTRGSNTGELFF
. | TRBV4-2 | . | CASSQEGQASYNEQFF
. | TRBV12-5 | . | CASGSSDPSFYNEQFF
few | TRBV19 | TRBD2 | CASSMRASGAQETQYF